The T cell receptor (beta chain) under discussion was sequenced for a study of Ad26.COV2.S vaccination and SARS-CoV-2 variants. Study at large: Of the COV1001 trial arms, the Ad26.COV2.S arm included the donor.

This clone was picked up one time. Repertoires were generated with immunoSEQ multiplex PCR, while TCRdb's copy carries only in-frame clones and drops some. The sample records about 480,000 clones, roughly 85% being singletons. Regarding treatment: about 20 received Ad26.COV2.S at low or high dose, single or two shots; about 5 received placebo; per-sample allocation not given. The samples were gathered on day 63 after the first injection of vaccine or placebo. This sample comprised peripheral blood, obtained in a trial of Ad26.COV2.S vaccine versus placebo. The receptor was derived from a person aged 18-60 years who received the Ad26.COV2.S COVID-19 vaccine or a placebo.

CDR3 loop: CASSYFGGSIDEQYF. The CDR3 DNA follows: TGTGCCAGCAGTTACTTCGGCGGGAGTATCGACGAGCAGTACTTC. V is TRBV6-5 and J is TRBJ2-7, with 7 bases matching TRBD2. V lost 1 base, J lost 5 bases, and 8 bases stayed unmatched. CDR3 length: 15 amino acids. Germline CDR1 is MNHEY and CDR2 is SVGAGI.